This T cell receptor beta chain was sequenced during a study of T cell changes during pregnancy in multiple sclerosis. The repertoire was sequenced with immunoSEQ multiplex PCR; TCRdb's copy has only in-frame clones and lacks some. This sample yields some 38,000 clones, of which 80% to 95% are seen a single time; approximately 0.36% belongs to the top ten. This CDR3 has 14 amino acids. V gave up 3 bases and J gave up 4 bases; unmatched junction bases: 5. Germline CDR1 is SQVTM and CDR2 is ANQGSEA. The sequences come from CD4+ T cells from peripheral blood mononuclear cells, collected after pregnancy. This clonotype was sampled from a female donor in good health, enrolled as a control in a pregnancy study. The gene calls are TRBV29-1 and TRBJ2-3; TRBD1 agrees at 9 bases. Here the CDR3 reads CSVEGQGRADTQYF. The DNA for the CDR3 is TGCAGCGTTGAGGGACAGGGTAGGGCAGATACGCAGTATTTT.